Below, one TCR beta chain is given with its context. The V gene's germline CDR1 is MNHNS and CDR2 SASEGT. V gave up 6 bases and J gave up 8 bases, with 20 bases separating them. The CDR3 extends over 15 amino acids. The data were taken from a study of shared T cell receptors in the human thymus. Using immunoSEQ multiplex PCR, the repertoire was profiled, and TCRdb retains in-frame clones only, with some absent. There are roughly 500,000 clones in the sample; 70% to 80% occur only once, and more than 0.01% lies in the top ten. The same sample was also studied in work on human thymus T cells. According to that study: Thymus was obtained from resections taken during corrective heart surgery. Thymic and blood repertoires appeared to carry a bias in their V and J gene usage.

The source material was thymocytes. The TCR was taken from a boy younger than two with a congenital heart defect. The J gene is TRBJ2-1, the V gene TRBV6-1, with D tentatively TRBD2 (6 bases). The CDR3 spells CASSGDLSIWDEQFF. The CDR3 coding sequence is TGTGCCAGCAGCGGGGACTTATCTATATGGGATGAGCAGTTCTTC.